The rows below give T cell receptor beta chains drawn from one sample of a study of regulatory T cells in long-lasting Graves disease. TCRdb analysed the multiplex PCR reads with MiXCR anew, one entry per CDR3 protein. The sample shows roughly 490,000 distinct CDR3 sequences, 20% to 25% of them seen only once. This sample comprised peripheral blood mononuclear cells (PBMCs), obtained when the disease was refractory, from a patient treated with antithyroid drugs. These receptors came from a female donor with Graves disease. Each CDR3 is given with its conserved first and last residue. A D gene is named only where the DNA matches it firmly. Clone size, where shown, is once, few, many, or a class for clones that have expanded.

clone_size: few; v_call: TRBV19; j_call: TRBJ1-3; d_call: NA; cdr3_aa: CASSIPGTGNTIYF; cdr3_nt: TGTGCCAGTAGTATCCCAGGAACTGGAAACACCATATATTTT
clone_size: NA; v_call: TRBV2; j_call: TRBJ2-7; d_call: NA; cdr3_aa: CASSEFRISYEQYF; cdr3_nt: TGTGCCAGCAGTGAATTCAGGATCTCCTACGAGCAGTACTTC
clone_size: many; v_call: TRBV7-3; j_call: TRBJ1-6; d_call: NA; cdr3_aa: CASSPTASSPLHF; cdr3_nt: TGTGCCAGCAGCCCTACGGCATCTTCACCCCTCCACTTT
clone_size: few; v_call: TRBV18; j_call: TRBJ1-2; d_call: NA; cdr3_aa: CASSPDHPNYGYTF; cdr3_nt: TGTGCCAGCTCACCCGACCATCCTAACTATGGCTACACCTTC
clone_size: NA; v_call: TRBV29-1; j_call: TRBJ1-3; d_call: NA; cdr3_aa: CSAGEDSSGNTIYF; cdr3_nt: TGCAGCGCCGGGGAGGATAGCTCTGGAAACACCATATATTTT
clone_size: NA; v_call: TRBV18; j_call: TRBJ1-4; d_call: NA; cdr3_aa: CASSPQGLANEKLFF; cdr3_nt: TGTGCCAGCTCACCGCAGGGGCTTGCTAATGAAAAACTGTTTTTT
clone_size: NA; v_call: TRBV6-1; j_call: TRBJ2-5; d_call: NA; cdr3_aa: CATAPRGQETQYF; cdr3_nt: TGTGCCACCGCGCCTAGGGGGCAAGAGACCCAGTACTTC
clone_size: NA; v_call: TRBV3-1; j_call: TRBJ2-2; d_call: NA; cdr3_aa: CASSQVDRAGELFF; cdr3_nt: TGTGCCAGCAGCCAAGTTGATAGGGCCGGGGAGCTGTTTTTT
clone_size: few; v_call: TRBV6-5; j_call: TRBJ2-2; d_call: NA; cdr3_aa: CASSYEGPRGTGELFF; cdr3_nt: TGTGCCAGCAGTTACGAGGGACCCCGGGGGACCGGGGAGCTGTTTTTT
clone_size: NA; v_call: TRBV10-3; j_call: TRBJ2-1; d_call: TRBD2; cdr3_aa: CAISPLWASGSLTYNEQFF; cdr3_nt: TGTGCCATCAGTCCACTGTGGGCTAGCGGGAGCCTTACCTACAATGAGCAGTTCTTC
clone_size: many; v_call: TRBV6-5; j_call: TRBJ2-5; d_call: TRBD2; cdr3_aa: CASSLTSGSSLGETQYF; cdr3_nt: TGTGCCAGCAGTTTGACTAGCGGGTCATCGCTAGGAGAGACCCAGTACTTC
clone_size: many; v_call: TRBV6-1; j_call: TRBJ1-2; d_call: NA; cdr3_aa: CASSQSRENYGYTF; cdr3_nt: TGTGCCAGCAGCCAATCCAGGGAAAACTATGGCTACACCTTC
clone_size: NA; v_call: TRBV20-1; j_call: TRBJ2-7; d_call: NA; cdr3_aa: CSARVTGREQYF; cdr3_nt: TGCAGTGCTAGAGTTACGGGGCGCGAGCAGTACTTC
clone_size: many; v_call: TRBV2; j_call: TRBJ2-2; d_call: NA; cdr3_aa: CASLDVTNTGELFF; cdr3_nt: TGTGCCAGCCTGGATGTTACGAACACCGGGGAGCTGTTTTTT
clone_size: few; v_call: TRBV6-1; j_call: TRBJ2-7; d_call: NA; cdr3_aa: CASSDLEAYEQYF; cdr3_nt: TGTGCCAGCAGTGACTTAGAAGCCTACGAGCAGTACTTC
clone_size: many; v_call: TRBV7-2; j_call: TRBJ1-2; d_call: NA; cdr3_aa: CASSLEVIGVRDYGYTF; cdr3_nt: TGTGCCAGCAGCTTAGAAGTCATAGGGGTCAGGGACTATGGCTACACCTTC
clone_size: NA; v_call: TRBV7-2; j_call: TRBJ2-1; d_call: NA; cdr3_aa: CASSLAGGGDEQFF; cdr3_nt: TGTGCCAGCAGCTTAGCGGGGGGGGGCGATGAGCAGTTCTTC
clone_size: NA; v_call: TRBV27; j_call: TRBJ1-1; d_call: NA; cdr3_aa: CASTIQGGGRNTEAFF; cdr3_nt: TGTGCCAGCACCATACAAGGAGGGGGGCGCAACACTGAAGCTTTCTTT
clone_size: many; v_call: TRBV11-2; j_call: TRBJ1-4; d_call: NA; cdr3_aa: CASGRVFREKLFF; cdr3_nt: TGTGCCAGTGGGAGGGTATTTCGGGAAAAACTGTTTTTT
clone_size: NA; v_call: TRBV7-3; j_call: TRBJ2-2; d_call: NA; cdr3_aa: CASSLTGGSYTGELFF; cdr3_nt: TGTGCCAGCAGCTTAACGGGTGGATCATACACCGGGGAGCTGTTTTTT
clone_size: many; v_call: TRBV6-5; j_call: TRBJ1-4; d_call: NA; cdr3_aa: CASSYSTGDEKLFF; cdr3_nt: TGTGCCAGCAGTTACTCGACCGGGGATGAAAAACTGTTTTTT
clone_size: many; v_call: TRBV28; j_call: TRBJ1-2; d_call: NA; cdr3_aa: CASSLGGNYGYTF; cdr3_nt: TGTGCCAGCAGCTTAGGGGGAAACTATGGCTACACCTTC
clone_size: few; v_call: TRBV6-1; j_call: TRBJ1-5; d_call: TRBD1; cdr3_aa: CASSEAPTTGLSQPQHF; cdr3_nt: TGTGCCAGCAGTGAAGCGCCCACGACAGGGTTAAGTCAGCCCCAGCATTTT
clone_size: few; v_call: TRBV20-1; j_call: TRBJ2-5; d_call: NA; cdr3_aa: CSARSPGKETQYF; cdr3_nt: TGCAGTGCTAGATCCCCAGGGAAAGAGACCCAGTACTTC
clone_size: few; v_call: TRBV20-1; j_call: TRBJ1-2; d_call: NA; cdr3_aa: CSARDSQGPRGYTF; cdr3_nt: TGCAGTGCTAGAGATAGTCAGGGGCCCAGAGGCTACACCTTC
clone_size: many; v_call: TRBV6-1; j_call: TRBJ1-1; d_call: NA; cdr3_aa: CASSSTGMGRAEAFF; cdr3_nt: TGTGCCAGCAGTAGTACTGGCATGGGAAGAGCTGAAGCTTTCTTT